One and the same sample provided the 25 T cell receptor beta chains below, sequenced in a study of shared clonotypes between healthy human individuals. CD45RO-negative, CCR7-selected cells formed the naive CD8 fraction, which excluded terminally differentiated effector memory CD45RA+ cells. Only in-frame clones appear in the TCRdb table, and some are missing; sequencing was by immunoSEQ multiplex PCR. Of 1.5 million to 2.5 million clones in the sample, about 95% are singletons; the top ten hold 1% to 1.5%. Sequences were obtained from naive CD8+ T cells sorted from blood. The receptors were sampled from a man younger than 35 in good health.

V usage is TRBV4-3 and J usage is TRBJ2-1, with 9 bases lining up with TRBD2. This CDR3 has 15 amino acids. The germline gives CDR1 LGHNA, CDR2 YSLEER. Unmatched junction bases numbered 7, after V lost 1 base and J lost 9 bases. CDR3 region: CASSQGVAGVGEQFF. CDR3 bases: TGCGCCAGCAGCCAAGGGGTAGCGGGAGTGGGTGAGCAGTTCTTC.

The chain's CDR3 is CSASEHYEQYF. CDR3 bases: TGCAGTGCTAGTGAGCACTACGAGCAGTACTTC. The V gene is TRBV20-1, the J gene TRBJ2-7; D gene ambiguous. The germline gives CDR1 DFQATT, CDR2 SNEGSKA (reference sequence). This CDR3 is 11 amino acids long. The V end lost 3 bases, the J end lost 3 bases, and 6 bases lay between the germline ends.

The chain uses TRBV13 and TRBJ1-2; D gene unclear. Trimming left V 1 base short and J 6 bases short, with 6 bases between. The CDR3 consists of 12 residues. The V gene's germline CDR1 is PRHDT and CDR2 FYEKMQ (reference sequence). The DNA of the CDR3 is TGTGCCAGCAGCTTAGCCGTGGATGGCTACACCTTC. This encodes CASSLAVDGYTF.

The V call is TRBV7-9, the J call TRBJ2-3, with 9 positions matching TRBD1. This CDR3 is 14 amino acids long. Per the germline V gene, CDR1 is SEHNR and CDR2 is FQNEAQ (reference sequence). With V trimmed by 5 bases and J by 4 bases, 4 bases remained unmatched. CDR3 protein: CASSATGGPDTQYF. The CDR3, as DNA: TGTGCCAGCAGCGCCACAGGGGGCCCAGATACGCAGTATTTT.

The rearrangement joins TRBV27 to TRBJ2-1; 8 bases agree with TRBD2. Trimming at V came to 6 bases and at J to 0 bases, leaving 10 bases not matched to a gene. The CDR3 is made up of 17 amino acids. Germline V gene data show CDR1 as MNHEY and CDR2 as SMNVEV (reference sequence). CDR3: CASSLWRREVSYNEQFF. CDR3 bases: TGTGCCAGCAGCCTATGGCGGCGGGAGGTCTCCTACAATGAGCAGTTCTTC.

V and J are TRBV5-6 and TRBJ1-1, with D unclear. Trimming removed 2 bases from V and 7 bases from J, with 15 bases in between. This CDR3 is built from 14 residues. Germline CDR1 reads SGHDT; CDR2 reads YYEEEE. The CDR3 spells CASSFGVAASEAFF. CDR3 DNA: TGTGCCAGCAGCTTTGGGGTCGCCGCTAGTGAAGCTTTCTTT.

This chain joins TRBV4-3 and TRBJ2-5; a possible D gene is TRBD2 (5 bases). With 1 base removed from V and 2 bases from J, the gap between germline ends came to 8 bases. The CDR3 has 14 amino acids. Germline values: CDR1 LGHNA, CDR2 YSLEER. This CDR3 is CASSQGRDQETQYF. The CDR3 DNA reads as TGCGCCAGCAGCCAAGGACGGGATCAAGAGACCCAGTACTTC.

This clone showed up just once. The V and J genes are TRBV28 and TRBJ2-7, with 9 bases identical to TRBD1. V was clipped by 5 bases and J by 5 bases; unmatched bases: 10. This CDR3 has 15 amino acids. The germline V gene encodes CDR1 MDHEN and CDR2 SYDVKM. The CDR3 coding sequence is TGTGCCAGCAGTCCAGAGACAGGGGGGAACCACGAGCAGTACTTC. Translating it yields CASSPETGGNHEQYF.

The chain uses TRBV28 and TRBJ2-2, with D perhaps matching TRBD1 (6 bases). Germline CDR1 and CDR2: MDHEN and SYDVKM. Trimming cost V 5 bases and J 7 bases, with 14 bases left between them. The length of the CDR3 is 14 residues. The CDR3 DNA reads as TGTGCCAGCAGTGTCTCAGGGGAAAGCGGGGAGCTGTTTTTT. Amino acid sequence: CASSVSGESGELFF.

CDR3 sequence reads: CASSEALVPANYEQYF. Written as DNA, the CDR3 is TGTGCCAGCAGTGAAGCGCTGGTACCCGCGAATTACGAGCAGTACTTC. The genes are TRBV6-1 and TRBJ2-7; D remains unclear. In germline, CDR1 is MNHNS, CDR2 SASEGT. The length of the CDR3 is 16 residues. Between the trimmed V and J ends, which lost 0 bases and 4 bases, there was a span of 16 bases.

The CDR3 sequence: CASSEWTTSYEQYF. The CDR3 nucleotides read TGTGCCAGCAGTGAATGGACCACCTCCTACGAGCAGTACTTC. The chain has TRBV6-1 and TRBJ2-7; D remains unclear. V was trimmed by 2 bases and J by 0 bases, leaving 8 bases between them. The CDR3 consists of 14 residues. CDR1 and CDR2 (germline): MNHNS, SASEGT.

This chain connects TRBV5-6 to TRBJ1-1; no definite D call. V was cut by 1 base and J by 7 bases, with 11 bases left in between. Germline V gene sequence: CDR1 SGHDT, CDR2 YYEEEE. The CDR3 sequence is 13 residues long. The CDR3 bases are TGTGCCAGCAGCTTGTTGGATTTTAATGAAGCTTTCTTT. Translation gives CASSLLDFNEAFF. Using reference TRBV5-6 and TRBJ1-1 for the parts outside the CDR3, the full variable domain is DAGVTQSPTHLIKTRGQQVTLRCSPKSGHDTVSWYQQALGQGPQFIFQYYEEEERQRGNFPDRFSGHQFPNYSSELNVNALLLGDSALYLCASSLLDFNEAFFGQGTRLTVV.

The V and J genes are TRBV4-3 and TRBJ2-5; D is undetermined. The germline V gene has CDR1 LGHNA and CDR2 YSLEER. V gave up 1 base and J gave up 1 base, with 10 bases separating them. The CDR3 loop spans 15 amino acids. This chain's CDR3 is CASSQGAHLQETQYF. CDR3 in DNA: TGCGCCAGCAGCCAAGGTGCTCACCTCCAAGAGACCCAGTACTTC.

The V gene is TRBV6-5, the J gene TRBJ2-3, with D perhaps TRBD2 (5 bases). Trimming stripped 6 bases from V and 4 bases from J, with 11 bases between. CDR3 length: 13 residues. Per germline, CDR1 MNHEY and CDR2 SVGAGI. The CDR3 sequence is CASSVAGSDTQYF. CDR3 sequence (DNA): TGTGCCAGCAGCGTCGCGGGTTCAGATACGCAGTATTTT.

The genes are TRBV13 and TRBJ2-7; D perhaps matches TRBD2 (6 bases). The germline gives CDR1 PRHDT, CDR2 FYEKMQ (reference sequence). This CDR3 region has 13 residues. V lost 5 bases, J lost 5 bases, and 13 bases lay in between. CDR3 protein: CASSPPEGHEQYF. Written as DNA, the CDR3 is TGTGCCAGCAGCCCGCCGGAGGGACACGAGCAGTACTTC.

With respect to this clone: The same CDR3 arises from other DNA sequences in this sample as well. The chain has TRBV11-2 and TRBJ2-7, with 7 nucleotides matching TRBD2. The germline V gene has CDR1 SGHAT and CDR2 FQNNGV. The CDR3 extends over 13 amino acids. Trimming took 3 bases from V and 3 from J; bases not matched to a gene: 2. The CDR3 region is CASSLGGDYEQYF. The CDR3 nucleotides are TGTGCCAGCAGCTTGGGAGGGGACTACGAGCAGTACTTC. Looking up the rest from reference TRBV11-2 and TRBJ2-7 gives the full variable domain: EAGVAQSPRYKIIEKRQSVAFWCNPISGHATLYWYQQILGQGPKLLIQFQNNGVVDDSQLPKDRFSAERLKGVDSTLKIQPAKLEDSAVYLCASSLGGDYEQYFGPGTRLTVT.

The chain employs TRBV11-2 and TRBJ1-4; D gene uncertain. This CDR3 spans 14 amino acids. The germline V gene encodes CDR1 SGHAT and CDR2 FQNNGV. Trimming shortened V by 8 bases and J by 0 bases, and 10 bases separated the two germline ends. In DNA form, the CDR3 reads TGTGCCAGCGGGTGGTCTGCAACTAATGAAAAACTGTTTTTT. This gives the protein CASGWSATNEKLFF.

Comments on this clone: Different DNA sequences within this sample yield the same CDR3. CDR3 protein: CASSPLPLNTEAFF. The CDR3 nucleotides are TGTGCCAGCAGTCCCCTTCCACTCAACACTGAAGCTTTCTTT. V usage is TRBV27 and J usage is TRBJ1-1; D uncertain. CDR1 is MNHEY, CDR2 SMNVEV, per germline (reference sequence). CDR3 size: 14 residues. V was cut by 5 bases and J by 2 bases, with 12 bases left in between.

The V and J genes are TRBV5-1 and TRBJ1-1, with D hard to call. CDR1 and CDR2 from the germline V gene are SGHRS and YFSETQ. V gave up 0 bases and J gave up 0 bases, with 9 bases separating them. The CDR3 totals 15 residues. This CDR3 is CASSLEQGMNTEAFF. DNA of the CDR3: TGCGCCAGCAGCTTGGAGCAAGGCATGAACACTGAAGCTTTCTTT.

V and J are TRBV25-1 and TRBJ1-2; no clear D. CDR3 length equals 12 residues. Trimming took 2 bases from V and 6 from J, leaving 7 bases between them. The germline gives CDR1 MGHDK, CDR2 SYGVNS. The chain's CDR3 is CASSEGSNGYTF. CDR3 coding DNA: TGTGCCAGCAGTGAAGGGTCGAATGGCTACACCTTC.

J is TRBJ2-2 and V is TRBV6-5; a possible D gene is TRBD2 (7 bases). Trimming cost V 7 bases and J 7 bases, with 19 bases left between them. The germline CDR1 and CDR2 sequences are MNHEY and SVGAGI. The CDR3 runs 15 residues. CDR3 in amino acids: CASISRGAGIGELFF. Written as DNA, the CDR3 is TGTGCCAGCATCTCCCGGGGGGCCGGGATCGGGGAGCTGTTTTTT.

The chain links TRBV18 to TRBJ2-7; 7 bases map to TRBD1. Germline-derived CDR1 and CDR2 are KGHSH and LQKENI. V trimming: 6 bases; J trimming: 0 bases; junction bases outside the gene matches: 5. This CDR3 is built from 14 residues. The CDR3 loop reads CASSSGQLSYEQYF. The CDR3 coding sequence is TGTGCCAGCTCGTCGGGACAGCTCTCCTACGAGCAGTACTTC.

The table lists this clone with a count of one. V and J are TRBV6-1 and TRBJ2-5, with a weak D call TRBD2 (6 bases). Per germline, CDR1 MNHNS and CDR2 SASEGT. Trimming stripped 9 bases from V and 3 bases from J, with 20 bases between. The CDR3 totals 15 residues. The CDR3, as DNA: TGTGCCAGTTTTGCCCGGGGTCGGGGGAAAGAGACCCAGTACTTC. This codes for CASFARGRGKETQYF.

CDR3 in amino acids: CATGIYNEQFF. The DNA for the CDR3 is TGCGCCACCGGAATCTACAATGAGCAGTTCTTC. The chain employs TRBV4-1 and TRBJ2-1, with D unresolved. Trimming took off 10 bases at V and 3 bases at J, with 7 bases between the two ends. CDR1 and CDR2 (germline): MGHRA, YSYEKL. CDR3 length: 11 residues.

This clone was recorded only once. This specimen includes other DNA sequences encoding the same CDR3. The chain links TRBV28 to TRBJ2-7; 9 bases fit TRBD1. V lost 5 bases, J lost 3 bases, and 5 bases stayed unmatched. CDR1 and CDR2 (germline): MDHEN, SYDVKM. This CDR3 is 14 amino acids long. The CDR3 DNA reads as TGTGCCAGCAGTCCGACAGGGGGAGACTACGAGCAGTACTTC. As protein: CASSPTGGDYEQYF. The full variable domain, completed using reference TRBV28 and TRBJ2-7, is DVKVTQSSRYLVKRTGEKVFLECVQDMDHENMFWYRQDPGLGLRLIYFSYDVKMKEKGDIPEGYSVSREKKERFSLILESASTNQTSMYLCASSPTGGDYEQYFGPGTRLTVT.